The 27 T cell receptor beta chains given below trace back to one sample, sequenced in a study of response to subunit inactivated influenza vaccine. TCRdb processed the RT-PCR reads anew with MiXCR; each CDR3 protein has one entry. The sample records 300,000 to 350,000 distinct CDR3 sequences, approximately 20% being singletons. The sample consisted of PBMCs from blood, taken about 19 months after vaccination. The receptors come from a man in his fifties or sixties who received an inactivated influenza vaccine.

The chain employs TRBV29-1 and TRBJ2-1; perhaps D is TRBD1 or TRBD2 (5 bases each). Germline CDR1 SQVTM, CDR2 ANQGSEA. This CDR3 has 15 residues. Trimming removed 7 bases at V and 3 bases at J, with 19 bases between. The CDR3 nucleotides are TGCAGCGGGCGTCTAGCAGGGCGATACTACAATGAGCAGTTCTTC. Its translation is CSGRLAGRYYNEQFF.

In its sample, this clonotype was seen a few times. V usage is TRBV6-5 and J usage is TRBJ2-7; 9 bases line up with TRBD1. V was pared by 7 bases and J by 3 bases, with 10 bases of the junction left unmatched. CDR1 and CDR2 from the germline V gene are MNHEY and SVGAGI. The CDR3 has 15 amino acids. CDR3 nucleotide sequence: TGTGCCAGCAAGTTCACCGGGACAGGGAACTACGAGCAGTACTTC. Amino acid sequence: CASKFTGTGNYEQYF.

This clonotype has more than one count but fewer than ten. The V and J genes are TRBV7-9 and TRBJ1-1; D remains ambiguous. Germline-derived CDR1 and CDR2 are SEHNR and FQNEAQ (reference sequence). Trimming removed 5 bases from V and 1 base from J, with 20 bases in between. This CDR3 comprises 17 residues. This CDR3 reads CASSPQALTGRNTEAFF. The CDR3 nucleotides are TGTGCCAGCAGCCCCCAGGCCCTAACCGGGCGGAACACTGAAGCTTTCTTT.

CDR3: CASSLAGTLQPQHF. The CDR3 region has the DNA TGTGCCAGCAGCTTGGCAGGGACCTTACAGCCCCAGCATTTT. The chain carries TRBV5-6 and TRBJ1-5; possibly TRBD1 for D (5 bases). The CDR3 runs to 14 residues. Trimming stripped 0 bases from V and 7 bases from J, with 11 bases between. Germline CDR1 is SGHDT and CDR2 is YYEEEE.

The V gene is TRBV9, the J gene TRBJ2-3; the match to TRBD1 covers 7 bases. The CDR3 has 14 amino acids. The V segment lost 4 bases and the J segment 5 bases; nucleotides outside the gene matches: 7. CDR1 and CDR2 from the germline V gene are SGDLS and YYNGEE. As DNA, the CDR3 is TGTGCCAGCAGCCTACAGGGGTCGGGAGATACGCAGTATTTT. This sequence encodes CASSLQGSGDTQYF.

This clonotype was seen ten or more times. CDR3 DNA sequence: TGTGCCAGCTCGCGAACGAATGAAGCTTTCTTT. Translated: CASSRTNEAFF. This sequence joins TRBV18 and TRBJ1-1; D is unclear. V shed 6 bases and J shed 7 bases, with 9 bases lying between them. The CDR3 has 11 residues. The germline V gene has CDR1 KGHSH and CDR2 LQKENI.

This clonotype has ten or more counts. This sequence joins TRBV12-3 or TRBV12-4 and TRBJ1-6, with no clear D. The V gene lost 5 bases and the J gene lost 3 bases, with 14 bases spanning the gap. CDR3 length: 16 residues. CDR3: CASSLHRTSYNSPLHF. The CDR3 DNA follows: TGTGCCAGCAGTCTCCACCGTACCAGCTATAATTCACCCCTCCACTTT.

This sequence joins TRBV5-1 and TRBJ1-2; D remains ambiguous. Germline-derived CDR1 and CDR2 are SGHRS and YFSETQ. This CDR3 has 14 amino acids. Trimming pared 4 bases from V and 7 bases from J, leaving 17 bases between. CDR3: CASSHPVSGSGYTF. CDR3 coding DNA: TGCGCCAGCAGCCACCCAGTATCTGGCAGTGGCTACACCTTC.

The rearrangement joins TRBV4-1 to TRBJ1-2; D is ambiguous. The CDR3 is 15 residues long. Germline V gene data show CDR1 as MGHRA and CDR2 as YSYEKL. V lost 0 bases and J lost 2, with 10 bases in between. This chain's CDR3 is CASSQDETVNYGYTF. DNA for the CDR3: TGCGCCAGCAGCCAAGATGAGACGGTCAACTATGGCTACACCTTC.

This clonotype has just one count. The V gene is TRBV19, the J gene TRBJ2-1; TRBD2 matches 8 bases. V shed 10 bases, J shed 4 bases, and the junction held 9 bases outside the gene matches. The CDR3 loop spans 14 amino acids. Germline CDR1 LNHDA, CDR2 SQIVND (reference sequence). The CDR3 sequence is CATTITSGYNEQFF. CDR3 sequence (DNA): TGTGCCACAACAATCACTAGCGGTTACAATGAGCAGTTCTTC. The full variable domain, with the rest looked up from reference TRBV19 and TRBJ2-1, is DGGITQSPKYLFRKEGQNVTLSCEQNLNHDAMYWYRQDPGQGLRLIYYSQIVNDFQKGDIAEGYSVSREKKESFPLTVTSAQKNPTAFYLCATTITSGYNEQFFGPGTRLTVL.

V gene TRBV20-1 combines with J gene TRBJ2-2; 8 positions agree with TRBD1. CDR3 length equals 15 residues. Germline loops: CDR1 DFQATT, CDR2 SNEGSKA (reference sequence). V was pared by 7 bases and J by 6 bases, with 13 bases of the junction left unmatched. The CDR3 loop reads CSVTTQGAGPGELFF. The CDR3 coding sequence is TGCAGTGTTACGACTCAGGGGGCCGGGCCCGGGGAGCTGTTTTTT.

The V and J genes are TRBV4-3 and TRBJ2-1, with 8 nucleotides matching TRBD2. The CDR3 is 15 residues long. Germline CDR1 is LGHNA and CDR2 is YSLEER. With 1 base clipped from V and 6 bases from J, the junction kept 5 bases outside the gene matches. The CDR3 DNA is TGCGCCAGCAGCCAAGGGACTAGCTGGATCAATGAGCAGTTCTTC. Encoded protein: CASSQGTSWINEQFF.

This chain joins TRBV3-1 and TRBJ2-1; D may be TRBD2 (6 bases). The CDR3 loop spans 16 amino acids. V was clipped by 1 base and J by 8 bases, with 18 bases between them. Germline V CDR1 and CDR2: LGHDT, YNNKEL (reference sequence). DNA for the CDR3: TGTGCCAGCAGCCAAGTTGCAGCCGAAACGGGGGATGAGCAGTTCTTC. Its protein is CASSQVAAETGDEQFF.

This clonotype was detected a few times. V and J are TRBV5-1 and TRBJ2-3, with 10 bases aligning to TRBD2. The V segment lost 3 bases and the J segment 4 bases; nucleotides outside the gene matches: 5. This CDR3 comprises 15 residues. Per the germline V gene, CDR1 is SGHRS and CDR2 is YFSETQ. DNA for the CDR3: TGCGCCAGCAGCTCTATAGCGGGAGGCGCAGATACGCAGTATTTT. This encodes CASSSIAGGADTQYF.

V and J are TRBV7-2 and TRBJ1-1, with D unclear. The CDR3 runs 13 residues. Germline values: CDR1 SGHTA, CDR2 FQGNSA. Deletions cut 3 bases from V and 8 bases from J, with 13 bases between. The CDR3 nucleotides read TGTGCCAGCAGCTTCGCGGGAAGAGCCGAAGCTTTCTTT. This translates into CASSFAGRAEAFF.

The sample holds many counts of this clonotype. The rearrangement links TRBV7-2 to TRBJ1-6; D is unclear. The germline gives CDR1 SGHTA, CDR2 FQGNSA. V was shortened by 2 bases and J by 7 bases, with 3 bases between the two germline ends. CDR3 length equals 12 residues. The CDR3 DNA is TGTGCCAGCAGCTTACAGAATTCACCCCTCCACTTT. Translating it yields CASSLQNSPLHF.

The chain joins TRBV28 to TRBJ2-7; maybe TRBD1 (6 bases). The CDR3 loop spans 13 amino acids. Trimming stripped 5 bases from V and 6 bases from J, with 14 bases between. Per germline, CDR1 MDHEN and CDR2 SYDVKM. CDR3 DNA: TGTGCCAGCAGTCCAGCTGGGACAACCGAGCAGTACTTC. This encodes CASSPAGTTEQYF.

V gene TRBV28 combines with J gene TRBJ2-5, with D hard to call. The V end lost 8 bases, the J end lost 3 bases, and 10 bases lay between the germline ends. Germline V lookup: CDR1 MDHEN, CDR2 SYDVKM. This CDR3 is built from 12 residues. CDR3 sequence reads: CASSWGKETQYF. DNA of the CDR3: TGTGCCAGCTCTTGGGGAAAAGAGACCCAGTACTTC.

This clonotype occurred many times. The gene calls are TRBV3-1 and TRBJ1-5; no reliable D call. Between the trimmed V and J ends, which lost 0 bases and 7 bases, there was a span of 10 bases. Germline CDR1 reads LGHDT; CDR2 reads YNNKEL (reference sequence). This CDR3 region has 14 residues. This CDR3 reads CASSQDLAGQPQHF. In nucleotides, the CDR3 is TGTGCCAGCAGCCAAGATTTAGCTGGACAGCCCCAGCATTTT.

The chain couples TRBV9 to TRBJ2-3, with 7 bases identical to TRBD2. In germline, CDR1 is SGDLS, CDR2 YYNGEE. The CDR3 extends over 15 amino acids. The junction had 3 bases not matched to a gene; V was cut back by 0 bases and J by 2 bases. The CDR3 DNA reads as TGTGCCAGCAGCGTAGGCGGGAGAGACACAGATACGCAGTATTTT. Translating it yields CASSVGGRDTDTQYF.

This chain uses TRBV29-1 with TRBJ1-1, with 11 nucleotides matching TRBD1. Germline CDR1 and CDR2: SQVTM and ANQGSEA. This CDR3 region has 14 residues. V dropped 7 bases and J dropped 2; count of bases not matched to a gene: 6. Written as DNA, the CDR3 is TGCAGCGCCCGGACAGGGGGCGGCAACACTGAAGCTTTCTTT. This sequence encodes CSARTGGGNTEAFF.

The V gene is TRBV2, the J gene TRBJ1-1; no definite D call. Trimming removed 4 bases at V and 1 base at J, with 13 bases between. The CDR3 loop spans 15 amino acids. Germline lookup yields CDR1 SNHLY and CDR2 FYNNEI. CDR3 nucleotides: TGTGCCAGCAGTGTGGGTGCGCGAGCGAACACTGAAGCTTTCTTT. Translated, it gives CASSVGARANTEAFF.

The chain employs TRBV20-1 and TRBJ1-5, with D uncertain. Germline CDR1 reads DFQATT; CDR2 reads SNEGSKA (reference sequence). The V end was cut by 3 bases, the J end by 4 bases, with 10 bases between. The CDR3 has 13 amino acids. Written as DNA, the CDR3 is TGCAGTGCTAGCCGGGCCAGAAATCAGCCCCAGCATTTT. Protein sequence: CSASRARNQPQHF.

For this clonotype: One end of the junction does not line up with germline, which may come from a read error. V is TRBV20-1 and J is TRBJ2-7, with D maybe TRBD1 (6 bases). Germline CDR1 reads DFQATT; CDR2 reads SNEGSKA (reference sequence). The CDR3 is made up of 13 amino acids. The CDR3 region is CSDRRDNAYEQYF. The CDR3 nucleotides read TGCAGTGATAGACGGGACAATGCCTACGAGCAGTACTTC.

This clonotype showed up just a few times. The V and J genes are TRBV6-1 and TRBJ1-2, with unresolved D. Germline V lookup: CDR1 MNHNS, CDR2 SASEGT. Trimming removed 6 bases at V and 4 bases at J, with 15 bases between. The CDR3 runs to 14 residues. The CDR3 sequence: CASRPDQRIYGYTF. CDR3 in DNA: TGTGCCAGCAGGCCAGACCAACGAATCTATGGCTACACCTTC.

This rearrangement joins TRBV12-3 or TRBV12-4 to TRBJ2-7; unclear D gene. CDR3 length: 13 amino acids. V lost 1 base and J 3 bases, leaving 7 bases between the germline ends. CDR3 in DNA: TGTGCCAGCAGTTTAGTAGGCCACTACGAGCAGTACTTC. This sequence encodes CASSLVGHYEQYF.

V and J are TRBV9 and TRBJ2-7; D remains ambiguous. Germline assignment: CDR1 SGDLS and CDR2 YYNGEE. V was trimmed by 0 bases and J by 4 bases, leaving 14 bases between them. This CDR3 contains 15 residues. CDR3 region: CASSVGQSLTYEQYF. CDR3 bases: TGTGCCAGCAGCGTAGGCCAGTCGTTAACGTACGAGCAGTACTTC. Variable domain in full (rest from reference TRBV9 and TRBJ2-7): DSGVTQTPKHLITATGQRVTLRCSPRSGDLSVYWYQQSLDQGLQFLIQYYNGEERAKGNILERFSAQQFPDLHSELNLSSLELGDSALYFCASSVGQSLTYEQYFGPGTRLTVT.